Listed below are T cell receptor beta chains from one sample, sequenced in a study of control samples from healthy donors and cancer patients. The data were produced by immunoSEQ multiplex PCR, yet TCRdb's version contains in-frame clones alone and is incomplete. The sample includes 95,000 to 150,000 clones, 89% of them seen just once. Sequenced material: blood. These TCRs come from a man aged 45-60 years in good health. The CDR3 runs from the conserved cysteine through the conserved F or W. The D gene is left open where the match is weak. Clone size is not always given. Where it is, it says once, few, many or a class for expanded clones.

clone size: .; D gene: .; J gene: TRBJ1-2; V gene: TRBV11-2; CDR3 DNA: TGTGCCAGCAGCCTTACCGCCGGGGAAGGGGGCTACACCTTC; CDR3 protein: CASSLTAGEGGYTF
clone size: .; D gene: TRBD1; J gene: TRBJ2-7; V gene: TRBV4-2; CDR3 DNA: TGTGCCAGCAGCCAAGAACACAGGGGGCAAGGCTACGAGCAGTACTTC; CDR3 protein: CASSQEHRGQGYEQYF
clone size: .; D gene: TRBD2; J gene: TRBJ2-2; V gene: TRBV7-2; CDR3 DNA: TGTGCCAGCAGCTCCCCCGTCGGACTAGCGGTCACCGGGGAGCTGTTTTTT; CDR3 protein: CASSSPVGLAVTGELFF
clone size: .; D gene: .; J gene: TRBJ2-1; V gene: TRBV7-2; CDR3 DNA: TGTGCCAGCAGCTTAATCAGGGGGGGTTACAATGAGCAGTTCTTC; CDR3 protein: CASSLIRGGYNEQFF
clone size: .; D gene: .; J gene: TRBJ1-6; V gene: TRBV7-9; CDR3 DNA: TGTGCCCTCCCCATGGTGGAGGGAAATAATTCACCCCTCCACTTT; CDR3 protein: CALPMVEGNNSPLHF
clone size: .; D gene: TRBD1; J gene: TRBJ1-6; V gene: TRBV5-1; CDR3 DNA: TGCGCCAGCAGCCCTTCTACCTCCGCGACAGGGTACTCACCCCTCCACTTT; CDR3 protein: CASSPSTSATGYSPLHF
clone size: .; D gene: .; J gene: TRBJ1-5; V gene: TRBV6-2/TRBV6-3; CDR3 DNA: TGTGCCAGCAGTTACCCCCCGGCGGGGAATCAGCCCCAGCATTTT; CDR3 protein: CASSYPPAGNQPQHF
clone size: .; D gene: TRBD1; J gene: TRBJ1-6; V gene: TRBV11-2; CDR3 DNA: TGTGCCAGCAGCTTAGATCCTGGGGGACAGGGGCATTATAATTCACCCCTCCACTTT; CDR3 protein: CASSLDPGGQGHYNSPLHF
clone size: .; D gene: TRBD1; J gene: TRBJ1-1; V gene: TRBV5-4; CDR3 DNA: TGTGCCAGCAGCCGGGGGACAGTGGGCGAGGCTTTCTTT; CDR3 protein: CASSRGTVGEAFF
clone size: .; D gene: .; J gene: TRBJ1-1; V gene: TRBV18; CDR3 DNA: TGTGCCAGCTCACCACTGGCAGGGCACAAACCTGAAGCTTTCTTT; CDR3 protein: CASSPLAGHKPEAFF
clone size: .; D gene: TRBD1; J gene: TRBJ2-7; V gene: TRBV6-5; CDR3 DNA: TGTGCCAGCAGTAGAGGGACAGGGATCGACGAGCAGTACTTC; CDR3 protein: CASSRGTGIDEQYF
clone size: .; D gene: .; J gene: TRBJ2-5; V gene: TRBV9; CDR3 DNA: TGTGCCAGCAGCGAGGGACTCCAAGAGACCCAGTACTTC; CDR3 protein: CASSEGLQETQYF
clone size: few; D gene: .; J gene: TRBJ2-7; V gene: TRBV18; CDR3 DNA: TGTGCCAGCTCACCGACCCGGGACCGCACTTACGAGCAGTACTTC; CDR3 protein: CASSPTRDRTYEQYF
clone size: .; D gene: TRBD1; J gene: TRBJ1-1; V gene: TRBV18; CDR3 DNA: TGTGCCAGCTCACCACCACTCGGACAGGGAGACACTGAAGCTTTCTTT; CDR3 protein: CASSPPLGQGDTEAFF
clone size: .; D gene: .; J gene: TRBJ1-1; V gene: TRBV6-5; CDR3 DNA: TGTGCCAGCAGTTATAAAGCCCGGACCACTGAAGCTTTCTTT; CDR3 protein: CASSYKARTTEAFF
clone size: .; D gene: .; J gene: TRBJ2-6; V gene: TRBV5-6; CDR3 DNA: TGTGCCAGCGCGGGGAGCTCTGGGGCCAACGTCCTGACTTTC; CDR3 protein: CASAGSSGANVLTF
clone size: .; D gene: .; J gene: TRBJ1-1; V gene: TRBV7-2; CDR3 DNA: TGTGCCAGCAGCTTAACTGGACACGCCATGAACACTGAAGCTTTCTTT; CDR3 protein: CASSLTGHAMNTEAFF
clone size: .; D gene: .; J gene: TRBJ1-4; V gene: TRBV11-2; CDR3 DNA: TGTGCCAGCAGCAGCCCCTACAGACTTAATGAAAAACTGTTTTTT; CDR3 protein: CASSSPYRLNEKLFF
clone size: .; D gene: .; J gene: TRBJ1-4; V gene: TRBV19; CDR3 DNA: TGTGCCAGTAGTTCACACACCTACGGTGAAAAACTGTTTTTT; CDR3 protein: CASSSHTYGEKLFF
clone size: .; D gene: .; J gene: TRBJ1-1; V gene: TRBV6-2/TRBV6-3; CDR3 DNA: TGTGCCAGCAGTTGGAGGGGTTCAATAACTGAAGCTTTCTTT; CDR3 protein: CASSWRGSITEAFF
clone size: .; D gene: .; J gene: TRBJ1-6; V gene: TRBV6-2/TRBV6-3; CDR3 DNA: TGTGCCAGCAGTTACAGGGTTAGAAATTCACCCCTCCACTTT; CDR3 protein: CASSYRVRNSPLHF
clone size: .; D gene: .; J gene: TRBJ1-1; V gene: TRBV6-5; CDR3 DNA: TGTGCCAGCAGTTACCCGCAGGGAACTCGGGCTTTCTTT; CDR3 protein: CASSYPQGTRAFF
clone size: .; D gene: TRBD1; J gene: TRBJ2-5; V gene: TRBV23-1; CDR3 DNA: TGCGCCAGCAGTCTAGATAACGGCCTTCGGACAGGGGGGATTCAAGAGACCCAGTACTTC; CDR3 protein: CASSLDNGLRTGGIQETQYF
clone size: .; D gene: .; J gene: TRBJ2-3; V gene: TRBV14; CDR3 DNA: TGTGCCAGCAGCCAAGTGCCAGATACGCAGTATTTT; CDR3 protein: CASSQVPDTQYF
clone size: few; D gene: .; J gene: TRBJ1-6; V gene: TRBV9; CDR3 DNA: TGTGCCAGCAGCATTCAGGGGAAAGAGAATTCACCCCTCCACTTT; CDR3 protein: CASSIQGKENSPLHF
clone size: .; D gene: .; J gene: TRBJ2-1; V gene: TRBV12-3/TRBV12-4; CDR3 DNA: TGTGCCAGCAGTTTGGGTACTTTCAATGAGCAGTTCTTC; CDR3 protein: CASSLGTFNEQFF
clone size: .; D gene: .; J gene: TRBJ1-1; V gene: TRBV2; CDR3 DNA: TGTGCCAGCAGTGACAGGGCAGGGAGTTTGAACACTGAAGCTTTCTTT; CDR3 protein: CASSDRAGSLNTEAFF
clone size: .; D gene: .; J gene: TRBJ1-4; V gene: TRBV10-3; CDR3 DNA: TGTGCCATCAGTGCGGGAGGTAAAAGTGAAAAACTGTTTTTT; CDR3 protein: CAISAGGKSEKLFF
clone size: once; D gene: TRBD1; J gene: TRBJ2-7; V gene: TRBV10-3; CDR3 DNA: TGTGCCATCAGTGGGGGGACAGGGATGGCCTACGAGCAGTACTTC; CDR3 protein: CAISGGTGMAYEQYF
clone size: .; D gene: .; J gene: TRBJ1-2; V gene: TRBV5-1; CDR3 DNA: TGCGCCAGCAGCTTGGAGCAGGGTAACGACGGCTACACCTTC; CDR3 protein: CASSLEQGNDGYTF
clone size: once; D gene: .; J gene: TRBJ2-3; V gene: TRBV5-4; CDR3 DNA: TGTGCCAGCAGCTTGGTGGCAGCGGGCACAGATACGCAGTATTTT; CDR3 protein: CASSLVAAGTDTQYF
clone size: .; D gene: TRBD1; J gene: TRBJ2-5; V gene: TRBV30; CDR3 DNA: TGTGCCTGGAGTGAATTTACAGGGGTCTGGGAGACCCAGTACTTC; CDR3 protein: CAWSEFTGVWETQYF
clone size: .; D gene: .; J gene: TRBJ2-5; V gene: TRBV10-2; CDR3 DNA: TGCGCCAGCAGTCCCGGAACCCAAGAGACCCAGTACTTC; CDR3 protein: CASSPGTQETQYF
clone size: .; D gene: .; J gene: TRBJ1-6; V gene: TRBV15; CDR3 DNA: TGTGCCACCAGCAGAGATGGTAATTCACCCCTCCACTTT; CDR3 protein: CATSRDGNSPLHF
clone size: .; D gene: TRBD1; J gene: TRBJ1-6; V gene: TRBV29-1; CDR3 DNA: TGCAGCGCCAGGGGGCTAGGTAATTCACCCCTCCACTTT; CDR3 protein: CSARGLGNSPLHF
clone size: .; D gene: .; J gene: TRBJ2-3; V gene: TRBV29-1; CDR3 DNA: TGCAGCGTTGATTGGTCCAGGGCCGAAGCGCAGTATTTT; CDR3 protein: CSVDWSRAEAQYF
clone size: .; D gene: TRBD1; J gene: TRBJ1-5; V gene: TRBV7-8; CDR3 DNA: TGTGCCAGCAGCTCCCTGACAGGGGTTCAGCCCCAGCATTTT; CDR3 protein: CASSSLTGVQPQHF
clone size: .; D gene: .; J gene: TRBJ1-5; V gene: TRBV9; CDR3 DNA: TGTGCCAGCAGCGTGGGGGGCGGTAATCAGCCCCAGCATTTT; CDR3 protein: CASSVGGGNQPQHF
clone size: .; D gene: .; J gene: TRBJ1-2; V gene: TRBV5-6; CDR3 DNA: TGTGCCAGCAGCTTGCGGAATAACTATGGCTACACCTTC; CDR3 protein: CASSLRNNYGYTF
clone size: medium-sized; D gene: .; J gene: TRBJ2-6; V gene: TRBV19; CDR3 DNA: TGTGCCAGTAGTCGTACACAGGGCTCCGGGGCCAACGTCCTGACTTTC; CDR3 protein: CASSRTQGSGANVLTF
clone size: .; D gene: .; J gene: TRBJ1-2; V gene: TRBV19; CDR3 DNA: TGTGCCAGTAGCCCCAGAGAAAGGAACTATGGCTACACCTTC; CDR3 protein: CASSPRERNYGYTF
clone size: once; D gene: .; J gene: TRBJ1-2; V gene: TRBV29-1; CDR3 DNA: TGCAGCGCCTACCGGAGGGTAGCTGGCTACACCTTC; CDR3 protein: CSAYRRVAGYTF
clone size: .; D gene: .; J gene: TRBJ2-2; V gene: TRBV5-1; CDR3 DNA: TGCGCCAGCAGCTCCGGGGCAGAGGGCACCGGGGAGCTGTTTTTT; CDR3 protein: CASSSGAEGTGELFF
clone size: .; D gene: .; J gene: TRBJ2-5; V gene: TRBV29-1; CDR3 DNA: TGCAGCGTTGGCAGGCCCCAAGAGACCCAGTACTTC; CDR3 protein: CSVGRPQETQYF
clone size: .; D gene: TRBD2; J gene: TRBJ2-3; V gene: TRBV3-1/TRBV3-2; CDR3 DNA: TGTGCCAGCAGCCAAGACGGAACTAGCGGGGGGGCCGGGCGTTATACGCAGTATTTT; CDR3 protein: CASSQDGTSGGAGRYTQYF
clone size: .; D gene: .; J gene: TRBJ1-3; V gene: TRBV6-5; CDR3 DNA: TGTGCCAGCAGTTACGGGGCTGGAAACACCATATATTTT; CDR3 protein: CASSYGAGNTIYF
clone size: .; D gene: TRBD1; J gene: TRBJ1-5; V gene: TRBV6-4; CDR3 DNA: TGTGCCAGCAGTGACTTTGGGACAGGGGTACAGCCCCAGCATTTT; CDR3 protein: CASSDFGTGVQPQHF
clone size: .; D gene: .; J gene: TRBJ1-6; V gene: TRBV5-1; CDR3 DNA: TGCGCCAGCAGCTTGGCAGGGTCTTATAATTCACCCCTCCACTTT; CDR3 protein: CASSLAGSYNSPLHF
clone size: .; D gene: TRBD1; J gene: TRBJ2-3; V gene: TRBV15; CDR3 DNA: TGTGCCACCGCGGGACAGGGCACAGATACGCAGTATTTT; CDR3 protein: CATAGQGTDTQYF
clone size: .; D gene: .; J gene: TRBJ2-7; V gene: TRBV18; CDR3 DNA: TGTGCCAGCTCACCTGGCAAAGAAGGGAACTCCTACGAGCAGTACTTC; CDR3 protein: CASSPGKEGNSYEQYF
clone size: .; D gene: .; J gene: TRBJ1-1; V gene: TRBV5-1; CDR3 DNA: TGCGCCAGCAGCACAGGACAGATGAACACTGAAGCTTTCTTT; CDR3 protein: CASSTGQMNTEAFF
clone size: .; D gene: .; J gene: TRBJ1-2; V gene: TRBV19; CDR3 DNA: TGTGCCAGTAGTATCCTAAGGGGAGCTAACTATGGCTACACCTTC; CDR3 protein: CASSILRGANYGYTF
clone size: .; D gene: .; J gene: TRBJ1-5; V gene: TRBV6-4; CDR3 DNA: TGTGCCAGCAGTGACTCGGGGATGGGACAAAGCAATCAGCCCCAGCATTTT; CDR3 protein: CASSDSGMGQSNQPQHF
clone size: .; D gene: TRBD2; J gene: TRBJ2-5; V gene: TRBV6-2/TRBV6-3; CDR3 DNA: TGTGCCAGCAGCCCTTACGGGGAACTAGCGGGTCAAGAGACCCAGTACTTC; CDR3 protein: CASSPYGELAGQETQYF